This T cell receptor beta chain came from a study of T cells after yellow fever vaccination. This clonotype occurred a few times. Its antigen is undetermined. Each CDR3 protein is one row after TCRdb ran MiXCR on the 5' RACE reads. The repertoire holds 600,000 to 750,000 distinct CDR3 sequences, roughly 12% seen once, with about 15% in the top ten. Study findings and constraints: Booster sampling recovered most clones from primary vaccination (around 96% CD4, approximately 90% CD8). FACS-sorted repertoires could harbor abundant contaminating bulk-population clonotypes.

The ends were cut back, 8 bases at V and 3 bases at J, with 17 bases in the middle. The CDR3 has 14 amino acids. Germline CDR1 is DFQATT and CDR2 is SNEGSKA (reference sequence). This chain joins TRBV20-1 and TRBJ2-1; D is possibly TRBD1 or TRBD2 (5 bases each). This receptor was taken from a man aged 25-45 years who received the YFV17D yellow fever vaccine. This specimen consisted of PBMCs, obtained on the day of the yellow fever booster vaccination. The CDR3 here is CSTNGAGLYNEQFF. The CDR3 DNA reads as TGCAGTACTAACGGGGCGGGCCTCTACAATGAGCAGTTCTTC.